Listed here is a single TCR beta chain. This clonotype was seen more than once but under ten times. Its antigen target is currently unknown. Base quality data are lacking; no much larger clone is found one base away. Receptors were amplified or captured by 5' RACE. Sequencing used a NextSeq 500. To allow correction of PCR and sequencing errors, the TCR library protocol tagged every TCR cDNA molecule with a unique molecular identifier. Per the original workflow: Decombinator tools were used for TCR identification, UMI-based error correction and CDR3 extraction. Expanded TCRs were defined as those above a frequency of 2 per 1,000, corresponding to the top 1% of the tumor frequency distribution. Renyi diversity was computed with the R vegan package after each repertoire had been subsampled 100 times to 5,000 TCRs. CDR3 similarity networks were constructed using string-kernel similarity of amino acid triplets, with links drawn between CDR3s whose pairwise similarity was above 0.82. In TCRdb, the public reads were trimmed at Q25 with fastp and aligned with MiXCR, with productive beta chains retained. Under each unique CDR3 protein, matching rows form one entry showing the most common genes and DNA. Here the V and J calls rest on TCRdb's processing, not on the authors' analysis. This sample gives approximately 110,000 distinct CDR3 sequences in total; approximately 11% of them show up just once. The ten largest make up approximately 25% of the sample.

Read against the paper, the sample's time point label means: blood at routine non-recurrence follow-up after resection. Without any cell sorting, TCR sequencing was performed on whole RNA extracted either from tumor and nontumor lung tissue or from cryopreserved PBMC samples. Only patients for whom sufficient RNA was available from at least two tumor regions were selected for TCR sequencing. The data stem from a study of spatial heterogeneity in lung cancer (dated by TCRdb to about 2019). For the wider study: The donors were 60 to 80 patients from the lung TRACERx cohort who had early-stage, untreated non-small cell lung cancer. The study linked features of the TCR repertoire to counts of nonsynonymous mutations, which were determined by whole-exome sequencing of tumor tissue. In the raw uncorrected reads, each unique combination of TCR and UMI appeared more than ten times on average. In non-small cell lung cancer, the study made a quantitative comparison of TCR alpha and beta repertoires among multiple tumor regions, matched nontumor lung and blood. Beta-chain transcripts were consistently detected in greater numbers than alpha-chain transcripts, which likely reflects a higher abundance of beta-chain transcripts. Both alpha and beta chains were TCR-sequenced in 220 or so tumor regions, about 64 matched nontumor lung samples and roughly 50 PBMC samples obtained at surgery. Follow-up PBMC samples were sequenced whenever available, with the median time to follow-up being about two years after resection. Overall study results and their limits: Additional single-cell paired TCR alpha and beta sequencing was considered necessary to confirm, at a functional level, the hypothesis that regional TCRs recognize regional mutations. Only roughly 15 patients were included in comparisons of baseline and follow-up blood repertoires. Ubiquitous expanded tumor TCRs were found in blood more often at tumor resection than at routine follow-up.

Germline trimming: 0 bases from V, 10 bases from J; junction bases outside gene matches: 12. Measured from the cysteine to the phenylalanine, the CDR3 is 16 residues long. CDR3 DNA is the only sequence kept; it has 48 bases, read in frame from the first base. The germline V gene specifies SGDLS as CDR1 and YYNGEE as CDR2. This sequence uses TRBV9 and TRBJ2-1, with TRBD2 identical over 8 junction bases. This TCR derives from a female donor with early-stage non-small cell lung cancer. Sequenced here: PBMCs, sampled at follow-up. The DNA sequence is TGTGCCAGCAGCGTAGGGGTTACGGGAGGGCTCCTGGAGCAGTTCTTC. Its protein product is CASSVGVTGGLLEQFF.